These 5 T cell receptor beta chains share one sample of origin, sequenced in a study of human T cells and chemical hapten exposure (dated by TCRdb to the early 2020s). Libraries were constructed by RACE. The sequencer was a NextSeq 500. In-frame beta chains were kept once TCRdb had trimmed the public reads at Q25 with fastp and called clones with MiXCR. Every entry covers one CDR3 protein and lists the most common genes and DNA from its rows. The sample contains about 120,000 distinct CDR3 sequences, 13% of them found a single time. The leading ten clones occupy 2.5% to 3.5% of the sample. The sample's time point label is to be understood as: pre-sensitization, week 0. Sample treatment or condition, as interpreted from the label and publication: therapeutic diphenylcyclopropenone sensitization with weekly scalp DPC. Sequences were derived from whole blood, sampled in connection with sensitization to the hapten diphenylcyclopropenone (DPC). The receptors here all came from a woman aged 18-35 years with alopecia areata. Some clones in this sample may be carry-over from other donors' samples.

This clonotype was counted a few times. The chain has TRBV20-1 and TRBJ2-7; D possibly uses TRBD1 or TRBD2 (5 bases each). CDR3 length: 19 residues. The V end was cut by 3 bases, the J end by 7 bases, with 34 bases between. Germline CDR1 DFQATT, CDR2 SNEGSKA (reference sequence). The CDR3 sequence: CSASPIERGATAFKGEQYF. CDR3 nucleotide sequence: TGCAGTGCTAGTCCAATAGAGAGGGGAGCGACAGCGTTCAAGGGGGAGCAGTACTTC.

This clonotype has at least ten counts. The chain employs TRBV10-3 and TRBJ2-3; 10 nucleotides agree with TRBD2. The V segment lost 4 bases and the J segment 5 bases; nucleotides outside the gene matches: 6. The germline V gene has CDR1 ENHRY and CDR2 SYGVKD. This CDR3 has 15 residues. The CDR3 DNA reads TGTGCCATCAGTGGAGCGGGGGGGCATGGAGATACGCAGTATTTT. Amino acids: CAISGAGGHGDTQYF.

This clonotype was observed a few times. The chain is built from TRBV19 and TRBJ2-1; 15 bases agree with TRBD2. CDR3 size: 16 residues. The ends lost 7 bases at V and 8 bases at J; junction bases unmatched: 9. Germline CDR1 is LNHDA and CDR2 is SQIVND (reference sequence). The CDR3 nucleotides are TGTGCCAGTATCGGGACTAGCGGGGGGCTCCCTGATGAGCAGTTCTTC. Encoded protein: CASIGTSGGLPDEQFF.

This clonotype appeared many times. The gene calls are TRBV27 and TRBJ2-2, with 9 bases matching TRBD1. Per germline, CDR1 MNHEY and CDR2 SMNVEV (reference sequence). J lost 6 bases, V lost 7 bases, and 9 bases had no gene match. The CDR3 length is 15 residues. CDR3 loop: CASTWAGQGSGELFF. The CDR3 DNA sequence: TGTGCCAGCACCTGGGCCGGACAGGGGTCCGGGGAGCTGTTTTTT.

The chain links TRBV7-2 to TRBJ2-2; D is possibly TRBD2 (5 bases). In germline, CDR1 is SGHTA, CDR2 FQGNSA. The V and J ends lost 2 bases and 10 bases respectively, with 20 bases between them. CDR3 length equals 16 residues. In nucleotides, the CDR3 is TGTGCCAGCAGCTTACCCATGGACTGGCGTTTAGAGGAGCTGTTTTTT. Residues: CASSLPMDWRLEELFF.